This T cell receptor (beta chain) was identified during a study of OX40 agonist ivuxolimab in advanced cancers. In the study overall: Hepatocellular carcinoma, melanoma, renal cell or head and neck cancer affected the dose-escalation patients.

The assay was immunoSEQ multiplex PCR, and TCRdb's table has in-frame clones only and misses some. The data show 8,500 to 14,000 clones, 77% seen once. Germline V CDR1 and CDR2: LGHNA, YNFKEQ. V was pared by 4 bases and J by 3 bases, with 6 bases of the junction left unmatched. The CDR3 runs 15 residues. The sequence was obtained from an adult with an advanced solid tumor such as melanoma, head and neck, liver or kidney cancer. Sequencing used CD4+ or CD8+ T cells sorted from blood, obtained in a trial of the OX40 agonist ivuxolimab. This sequence joins TRBV4-2 and TRBJ2-3, with 8 bases lining up with TRBD2. The CDR3, as DNA: TGTGCCAGCAGCCGTAATGGACTAGCTACAGATACGCAGTATTTT. As protein: CASSRNGLATDTQYF.